This TCR beta chain was observed in a study of T cell responses to AZD1222 COVID-19 vaccine. Assay: immunoSEQ multiplex PCR; the TCRdb copy retains only in-frame clones and omits some. The sample includes 140,000 to 150,000 clones, more than 80% of them seen just once. V lost 6 bases, J lost 1 base, and 10 bases lay in between. The V gene's germline CDR1 is SQVTM and CDR2 ANQGSEA. The CDR3 is made up of 13 amino acids. This clonotype was sampled from an adult who received the MenACWY meningococcal vaccine as a control. Sequenced here: peripheral blood, sampled 28 days after the second dose of the MenACWY control vaccine. The rearrangement links TRBV29-1 to TRBJ1-5; maybe TRBD1 (6 bases). CDR3 residues: CSVQQGSNQPQHF. The CDR3 DNA follows: TGCAGCGTGCAACAGGGCAGCAATCAGCCCCAGCATTTT.